The present entry profiles one T cell receptor beta chain with its context. This entry comes from a study of cytomegalovirus exposure and HLA in healthy donors. This CDR3 contains 16 residues. Between the trimmed V and J ends, which lost 0 bases and 1 base, there was a span of 11 bases. The germline gives CDR1 SGHTS, CDR2 YDEGEE. In the PCR, 60 Vbeta and 13 Jbeta primers were used. Profiling relied on immunoSEQ multiplex PCR, and the TCRdb table lists in-frame clones only, not all of them. The sample shows around 100,000 clones, about four fifths of them seen only once. Sequencing was carried out using PBMCs. The receptor was isolated from a young man in good health and CMV-seropositive. The chain couples TRBV5-8 to TRBJ1-5; D is unresolved. The CDR3 nucleotides are TGTGCCAGCAGCTTGGGACTCATCATCAGCAATCAGCCCCAGCATTTT. This translates into CASSLGLIISNQPQHF.